Below, one T cell receptor (beta chain) is given with its context. Its antigen is currently not known. No quality values exist for individual bases; no much larger clone is one base distant. The germline V gene provides CDR1 SGHRS and CDR2 YFSETQ. The CDR3 contains 14 residues, cysteine and phenylalanine counted. Just the 42-base CDR3 DNA is kept, in frame starting at base 1. V loses 4 bases, J loses 1 base, and the germline ends lie 11 bases apart. Blood samples were collected up to 4 times in the first month after transplant and then at least monthly when available. To prepare the library, the immunoSEQ multiplex PCR assay was applied. For most patients, high-throughput TCR-beta CDR3 sequencing of genomic DNA was performed by Adaptive Biotechnologies. The authors' analysis ran thus. TCR sequencing data for some 17 patients were retrieved from Adaptive's ImmunoSEQ software; three other patients were processed with MiXCR and VDJtools. CDR3 nucleotide sequences shared between donor and recipient were removed because their origin could not be assigned. Alloreactive clones required at least 2-fold expansion over unstimulated cells and minimum CFSE-low frequency of 0.002% (template counts) or 0.001% (read counts). Clones were considered mappable if detected in sequenced pre-transplant spleen, lymph node, or MLR CFSE-low populations of the donor or recipient. Cumulative frequency of alloreactive clones was calculated as a percentage of all sequences weighted by copy number. TCRdb limited this immuneACCESS table to in-frame rearrangements with V and J called. A share of clones is missing; checked studies link under half to unresolved V genes, and the rest is unexplained. V, J and clone size derive from that table, while D and trimming were established from the DNA sequence. The sample contains about 40,000 clones, 75% to 95% of them found a single time. About 2.5% of the sample is held by the ten biggest clonotypes.

This record comes from a study of graft-versus-host responses after intestinal transplantation (dated by TCRdb to about 2021). The study in broad terms: The transplants that recipients got were multivisceral, liver-intestinal, or isolated intestinal. Every recipient was given anti-thymocyte globulin induction, followed by approximately 3 years of maintenance tacrolimus and steroids. Instead of going to the commercial service, samples from a few later patients were sequenced in-house on an Illumina MiSeq and processed with MiXCR. The cohort enrolled roughly 25 intestinal transplant recipients including one retransplant, and a few patients lacking pretransplant specimens were excluded. A peak of at least 4% donor T cells among recipient peripheral blood mononuclear cells was the definition used for donor T cell macrochimerism. After intestinal transplantation, graft-versus-host and host-versus-graft alloreactive T cell clones were followed in the graft, circulation and bone marrow using bulk TCR-beta CDR3 sequencing. To identify alloreactive clones, pre-transplant mixed lymphocyte reaction products were sequenced and then compared with unstimulated pre-transplant donor and recipient T cells.

Broad study findings and their caveats: In patients with donor T cell macrochimerism, the allografts had high GvH to HvG T cell clonal ratios. Early after transplant, peak levels of circulating GvH clones were found to be associated with declines in HvG clones. The conclusions were limited by the relatively low number and heterogeneity of the intestinal transplant patients. GvH clones were detected in recipient bone marrow, and some appeared earlier in ileal mucosa or blood, consistent with an intestinal mucosal origin.

The chain uses TRBV5-1 and TRBJ2-5; TRBD1 could be the D gene, as 6 bases match. This material consisted of PBMCs, taken approximately 300 days after intestinal transplant. This receptor was taken from a human patient who received an intestinal transplant, so some T cells may come from the graft donor. The CDR3 region: CASSPEGVQETQYF. In nucleotides, the sequence is TGCGCCAGCAGCCCCGAGGGGGTCCAAGAGACCCAGTACTTC.